The 23 T cell receptor beta chains given below trace back to one sample, sequenced in a study of metastatic and nonmetastatic thyroid tumors. TCRdb re-processed the PCR reads through MiXCR. The sample consists of over 15,000 clones, around 12% of them appearing once. Until they underwent thyroid surgery, no patient had received any treatment. The sequencing input was tumor tissue. Source of these receptors: a female donor with papillary thyroid cancer or a benign thyroid nodule (not recorded which). Some clones in this sample may be carry-over from other donors' samples.

The genes are TRBV5-1 and TRBJ1-2; 7 nucleotides align to TRBD1. Germline V gene lookup returns CDR1 SGHRS and CDR2 YFSETQ. CDR3 length: 14 amino acids. The V segment lost 5 bases and the J segment 3 bases; nucleotides outside the gene matches: 7. The CDR3 DNA is TGCGCCAGCAGAACAGGGGCGCGGGACTATGGCTACACCTTC. Translation gives CASRTGARDYGYTF.

This clone was seen ten or more times. V and J are TRBV11-1 and TRBJ2-1; D could derive from TRBD1 or TRBD2 (5 bases each). This CDR3 contains 16 residues. Germline values: CDR1 SGHAT, CDR2 FQDESV (reference sequence). Trimming took off 2 bases at V and 9 bases at J, with 20 bases between the two ends. The CDR3 DNA is TGTGCCAGCAGCTTAATCGGGACCCCGTCCACGCCTGAGCAGTTCTTC. Its protein is CASSLIGTPSTPEQFF.

Note on this clone: This is likely a read error, given that the CDR3 carries no conserved phenylalanine or tryptophan at its end. V and J are TRBV20-1 and TRBJ2-7, with TRBD1 matching 9 bases. Germline CDR1 is DFQATT and CDR2 is SNEGSKA (reference sequence). The CDR3 is 13 residues long. With 4 bases clipped from V and 6 bases from J, the junction kept 7 bases outside the gene matches. CDR3 loop: CSAMGTGTSEQYL. The CDR3 DNA sequence: TGCAGTGCTATGGGGACAGGGACCTCCGAGCAGTACCTC.

This clone occurred many times. The chain has TRBV5-1 and TRBJ1-4, with D unclear. The length of the CDR3 is 13 residues. Germline V gene sequence: CDR1 SGHRS, CDR2 YFSETQ. V was clipped by 1 base and J by 13 bases, with 14 bases between them. The CDR3 DNA is TGCGCCAGCAGCTTGTCTCCAGGAGTGCGACTGTTTTTT. Amino acids: CASSLSPGVRLFF. Using reference TRBV5-1 and TRBJ1-4 for the parts outside the CDR3, the full variable domain is KAGVTQTPRYLIKTRGQQVTLSCSPISGHRSVSWYQQTPGQGLQFLFEYFSETQRNKGNFPGRFSGRQFSNSRSEMNVSTLELGDSALYLCASSLSPGVRLFFGSGTQLSVL.

The table lists this clone with a few counts. Germline is not matched at one junction end, which may reflect a read error. The sample carries other DNA sequences with the same CDR3. The rearrangement joins TRBV15 to TRBJ1-4, with 8 positions matching TRBD1. CDR1 and CDR2 from the germline V gene are LNHNV and YYDKDF (reference sequence). The CDR3 is 12 amino acids. CDR3 DNA: TGTGCCACCAGTGGACAGGGACCCAGGAGGTTCTTT. Amino acid sequence: CATSGQGPRRFF.

This clone has at least ten counts. In DNA form, the CDR3 reads TGTGCCAGCAGTCCCGGTCCGGGAGTTGGGGAGACCCAGTACTTC. This codes for CASSPGPGVGETQYF. The J gene is TRBJ2-5, the V gene TRBV28; a possible D gene is TRBD2 (6 bases). Trimming took off 5 bases at V and 5 bases at J, with 18 bases between the two ends. Germline V gene data show CDR1 as MDHEN and CDR2 as SYDVKM. The CDR3 loop spans 15 amino acids.

This clone was detected ten times or more. The chain has TRBV20-1 and TRBJ2-2, with no clear D. This CDR3 has 13 amino acids. Germline V CDR1 and CDR2: DFQATT, SNEGSKA (reference sequence). The ends were cut back, 3 bases at V and 5 bases at J, with 10 bases in the middle. The CDR3 spells CSASPGWTGELFF. CDR3 DNA sequence: TGCAGTGCTAGTCCTGGGTGGACCGGGGAGCTGTTTTTT.

This clone occurred a few times. CDR3 loop: CASTYEGRVGTEAFF. DNA for the CDR3: TGTGCCAGCACCTACGAGGGCAGGGTAGGCACTGAAGCTTTCTTT. The chain employs TRBV6-1 and TRBJ1-1; possible D gene TRBD1, 5 bases. Per germline, CDR1 MNHNS and CDR2 SASEGT. V was clipped by 7 bases and J by 4 bases, with 19 bases between them. CDR3 size: 15 residues.

The chain carries TRBV19 and TRBJ2-7, with D possibly being TRBD2 (5 bases). The CDR3 runs to 14 residues. Germline CDR1 is LNHDA and CDR2 is SQIVND (reference sequence). V was pared by 3 bases and J by 3 bases, with 12 bases between. The CDR3 coding sequence is TGTGCCAGTAGTATGGCGGGCTTTGGCTACGAGCAGTACTTC. Translating it yields CASSMAGFGYEQYF.

About this clone: Sequence at one end of the junction differs from germline and may be a read error. The CDR3 DNA reads as TGTGTCACCCACGACCGGAACACCGGGGAGCCGTTTTTT. It yields the protein CVTHDRNTGEPFF. The V and J genes are TRBV15 and TRBJ2-2, with a tentative D call TRBD2 (5 bases). The CDR3 consists of 13 residues. Germline assignment: CDR1 LNHNV and CDR2 YYDKDF (reference sequence).

In this sample, this clone turned up many times. J is TRBJ1-5 and V is TRBV7-8; tentatively, D is TRBD1 (5 bases). Per germline, CDR1 SGHVS and CDR2 FQNEAQ. The CDR3 spans 15 residues. V lost 5 bases and J 4 bases, leaving 15 bases between the germline ends. CDR3 bases: TGTGCCAGCAGCCCACGACAGACAGAGAATCAGCCCCAGCATTTT. Translating gives CASSPRQTENQPQHF.

This clone was observed many times. The V gene is TRBV9, the J gene TRBJ2-2, with 7 positions matching TRBD2. The CDR3 consists of 16 residues. Germline V gene sequence: CDR1 SGDLS, CDR2 YYNGEE. V dropped 0 bases and J dropped 6; count of bases not matched to a gene: 8. The CDR3 loop is CASSVATSEGSGELFF. The CDR3 nucleotides read TGTGCCAGCAGCGTAGCTACTAGCGAGGGGTCCGGGGAGCTGTTTTTT. Variable domain in full (rest from reference TRBV9 and TRBJ2-2): DSGVTQTPKHLITATGQRVTLRCSPRSGDLSVYWYQQSLDQGLQFLIQYYNGEERAKGNILERFSAQQFPDLHSELNLSSLELGDSALYFCASSVATSEGSGELFFGEGSRLTVL.

CDR3 coding DNA: TGTGCCAGCAGCGTAGACGGCAGGGAGAATTCACCCCTCCACTTT. This gives the protein CASSVDGRENSPLHF. The rearrangement uses TRBV9 and TRBJ1-6, with D tentatively TRBD1 (5 bases). Germline loops: CDR1 SGDLS, CDR2 YYNGEE. The V end was cut by 0 bases, the J end by 7 bases, with 11 bases between. CDR3 length: 15 residues.

Notes on this clone: A much more abundant neighbour one base away suggests this may be a read error. CDR3 sequence (DNA): TGTGCCACCGGTGGAGGCCAGAACACAGATACGCAGTATTTT. It yields the protein CATGGGQNTDTQYF. The chain couples TRBV24-1 to TRBJ2-3; possible D gene TRBD2, 5 bases. V lost 9 bases and J 2 bases, leaving 14 bases between the germline ends. Per germline, CDR1 KGHDR and CDR2 SFDVKD. CDR3 length: 14 amino acids.

This clone was found many times. The chain is built from TRBV14 and TRBJ1-1; D remains unclear. CDR1 and CDR2 (germline): SGHDN, FVKESK. The V gene lost 4 bases and the J gene lost 3 bases, with 9 bases spanning the gap. The CDR3 length is 13 residues. CDR3 coding DNA: TGTGCCAGCAGCCCCTCAGGCCACACTGAAGCTTTCTTT. It specifies CASSPSGHTEAFF.

This clone was recorded at least ten times. The chain carries TRBV20-1 and TRBJ2-5; a possible D gene is TRBD2 (5 bases). The germline gives CDR1 DFQATT, CDR2 SNEGSKA (reference sequence). Between the trimmed V and J ends, which lost 6 bases and 1 base, there was a span of 12 bases. This CDR3 is 13 amino acids long. The CDR3 DNA follows: TGCAGTGCAGGAGCGGAGCTCCAAGAGACCCAGTACTTC. Amino acid sequence: CSAGAELQETQYF.

Many counts were recorded for this clone. The J gene is TRBJ1-5, the V gene TRBV6-1; 8 positions match TRBD1. Germline V CDR1 and CDR2: MNHNS, SASEGT. This CDR3 region has 15 residues. The V gene end was trimmed by 6 bases and the J gene end by 6 bases; junction bases not matched to a gene: 10. CDR3 sequence (DNA): TGTGCCAGCAGGGGGGGGCAGGGGGCGGTTCAGCCCCAGCATTTT. Translation gives CASRGGQGAVQPQHF.

The J gene is TRBJ2-3, the V gene TRBV6-4; 7 nucleotides align to TRBD2. This CDR3 comprises 18 residues. The germline CDR1 and CDR2 sequences are MRHNA and SNTAGT. The V gene end was trimmed by 4 bases and the J gene end by 2 bases; junction bases not matched to a gene: 15. The chain's CDR3 is CASSVGGIGGGITDTQYF. DNA for the CDR3: TGTGCCAGCAGTGTCGGGGGAATTGGGGGGGGTATCACAGATACGCAGTATTTT.

In this sample, this clone turned up many times. The J gene is TRBJ1-5, the V gene TRBV6-2 or TRBV6-3; D is ambiguous. Germline V gene lookup returns CDR1 MNHEY and CDR2 SVGEGT. Trimming removed 2 bases at V and 7 bases at J, with 6 bases between. The CDR3 extends over 12 amino acids. The CDR3: CASSYKGQPQHF. The CDR3, as DNA: TGTGCCAGCAGTTACAAAGGCCAGCCCCAGCATTTT.

This clone has at least ten counts. The genes are TRBV5-6 and TRBJ2-7, with TRBD1 matching 8 bases. V lost 2 bases to trimming and J lost 2 bases; unmatched junction nucleotides: 0. CDR1 and CDR2 (germline): SGHDT, YYEEEE. This CDR3 contains 13 residues. The DNA of the CDR3 is TGTGCCAGCAGCTTACAGGGGGCCTACGAGCAGTACTTC. It codes for CASSLQGAYEQYF. Variable domain in full (rest from reference TRBV5-6 and TRBJ2-7): DAGVTQSPTHLIKTRGQQVTLRCSPKSGHDTVSWYQQALGQGPQFIFQYYEEEERQRGNFPDRFSGHQFPNYSSELNVNALLLGDSALYLCASSLQGAYEQYFGPGTRLTVT.

This clone was recorded at least ten times. The CDR3 coding sequence is TGTGCCAGCAGACCAGCGGGATCCTACGAGCAGTACTTC. Its translation: CASRPAGSYEQYF. This chain joins TRBV27 and TRBJ2-7; 7 positions agree with TRBD2. This CDR3 contains 13 residues. Germline V gives CDR1 MNHEY, CDR2 SMNVEV (reference sequence). J lost 1 base, V lost 6 bases, and 3 bases had no gene match.

The rearrangement joins TRBV30 to TRBJ2-7; 8 bases agree with TRBD2. The CDR3 loop spans 17 amino acids. Unmatched junction bases numbered 21, after V lost 4 bases and J lost 7 bases. Germline V CDR1 and CDR2: GTSNPN, SVGIG (reference sequence). This chain's CDR3 is CAWTGTSGAVPLEEQYF. The CDR3 DNA reads TGTGCCTGGACCGGTACTAGCGGAGCGGTCCCTCTGGAAGAGCAGTACTTC.

This clone was detected many times. This chain connects TRBV6-1 to TRBJ1-5; D is possibly TRBD1 (5 bases). Trimming pared 5 bases from V and 2 bases from J, leaving 16 bases between. CDR3 length: 16 residues. Germline V lookup: CDR1 MNHNS, CDR2 SASEGT. CDR3 protein: CASSSLRVIGNQPQHF. In DNA, the CDR3 is TGTGCCAGCAGTTCCCTCAGGGTAATTGGCAATCAGCCCCAGCATTTT.